Here is one TCR beta chain with its context. This clonotype was observed a few times. No antigen is known for it. An end of the junction differs from the germline gene, which may be a read error. Systemically healthy Caucasian individuals from Russia, around 38 in total and aged about 6 to 95 years, were included as donors. Roughly 9 milliliters of peripheral blood were drawn from each donor into EDTA-treated Vacutainer tubes. Ficoll-Paque density-gradient centrifugation was used to isolate PBMCs, with at least 7 million per sample. Trizol reagent was used to extract total RNA from PBMCs, with at least 6 micrograms per sample. Naive CD45RAhigh/CD27high T cell percentages were measured by flow cytometry on a PBMC aliquot from every donor. This sample was taken from a study of blood T cells in healthy people across ages (dated by TCRdb to the mid-2010s). Study-wide context: In model experiments, roughly one uniquely barcoded TCR beta cDNA molecule per two T cells was captured by template switching. Using deep sequencing normalized with unique cDNA molecular identifiers, the study measured how TCR beta repertoire diversity changes with age. Donors were grouped into four age groups: young (average approximately 15 years), middle-aged (less than 40), aged (62) and long-lived (just over 80). To avoid experimental bias, donors of different ages were randomly spread across the sequencing lanes. Two additional independent replicas of 1 million unique cDNA reads from the same blood draw were analyzed for two donors (one aged 18 to 30 and one aged 80 or older).

Summary of the overall study and its limitations: The CMV infection status of donors was not known, potentially confounding age-related changes in expanded clonotypes. Estimates of total diversity based on one million sequenced T cells were considered lower bounds and underestimates. The percentage of naive T cells measured by flow cytometry correlated strongly with observed TCR beta diversity. Conclusive comparison of naive and antigen-experienced compartments was prevented by the profiling of bulk unsorted PBMCs. Observed TCR beta diversity per million T cells fell roughly linearly with age, and a significant reduction was already apparent by age roughly 40. Compared with the aged group, the long-lived group had more naive CD4+ T cells, fewer expanded clones and increased TCR diversity, suggesting age selection.

The CDR1 and CDR2 encoded by the germline V gene (reference sequence) are DFQATT and SNEGSKA. From the cysteine through the phenylalanine, the CDR3 covers 12 amino acids. Only the CDR3 DNA stays, 36 bases, in frame from base 1. Libraries were prepared through 5' RACE. TCRdb names Illumina HiSeq 2500 as the instrument used. A second PCR of roughly 7 to 11 cycles was performed with a sample-barcoded 5' primer and a J-beta primer mix. A template-switch 5' adaptor carrying 12 random nucleotides introduced a unique molecular identifier onto each TCR beta cDNA molecule. Each sample yielded at least 2.5 million CDR3-containing paired-end reads. First-strand cDNA synthesis was performed from all RNA using the Mint cDNA synthesis kit, with priming by a TRBC-specific oligonucleotide. After uracil-DNA glycosylase treatment, a first 18-cycle PCR used universal primers M1SS and BC2_uni_R on all cDNA. The original pipeline was this. For normalization, 1 million high-quality reads, each with a distinct molecular identifier, were randomly selected from each sample. Reads with shared molecular identifiers were discarded instead of being binned into consensus sequences. MiTCR, set to a Q25 quality threshold and the strictest error-elimination algorithm, was used for CDR3 identification, clonotype clustering and error correction. A nonparametric unseen species model with Euler transformation was used to estimate lower-bound total TCR beta diversity. TCRdb took the public reads, trimmed them with fastp at Q25, ran MiXCR for clone calling and kept in-frame beta chains. Records with the same CDR3 protein are collapsed into one entry carrying the most frequent genes and DNA. None of the V and J calls come from the authors' own analysis; TCRdb made them. The table for this sample lists 850,000 or so distinct CDR3 sequences; roughly 26% of them were counted only once. The ten largest clones represent around 16% of the sample.

The rearrangement joined TRBV20-1 to TRBJ1-5; the D gene is possibly TRBD1, with 6 bases matching. The sample comprised blood. The TCR originated in an elderly woman in good health. The CDR3 is CSASRGNQPRHF. The base sequence is TGCAGTGCGAGCAGGGGCAATCAGCCCCGGCATTTT.